The next 15 T cell receptor beta chains were all read from a single sample in a study of metastatic and nonmetastatic thyroid tumors. With MiXCR, TCRdb called clones anew from the PCR reads. The sample holds tens of thousands of clones; roughly an eighth are singletons and the top ten take 7% to 9%. Among the patients, none had received any treatment before thyroid surgery. Specimen: tumor tissue. These receptors all come from a female donor with papillary thyroid cancer or a benign thyroid nodule (not recorded which). Some clones in this sample may be carry-over from other donors' samples.

This sequence joins TRBV11-2 and TRBJ2-1; D is perhaps TRBD1 (5 bases). The better agreement between TRBJ2-7 and the DNA end casts doubt on the J call. Germline V CDR1 and CDR2: SGHAT, FQNNGV. This CDR3 contains 14 residues. CDR3 loop: CASSLGQSAYEQYF. CDR3 sequence (DNA): TGTGCCAGCAGCTTAGGACAGAGTGCCTACGAGCAGTACTTC.

This clone came up many times. This CDR3 is also generated by other DNA sequences in the sample. CDR3 amino acids: CASTPRGEWEQYF. The CDR3 DNA sequence: TGTGCCAGCACCCCTCGGGGGGAGTGGGAGCAGTACTTC. The chain uses TRBV6-1 and TRBJ2-7; 7 bases align to TRBD2. The trim removed 7 bases at V and 7 bases at J, leaving 10 bases unmatched. In germline, CDR1 is MNHNS, CDR2 SASEGT. This CDR3 comprises 13 residues.

This clone came up many times. V is TRBV7-9 and J is TRBJ2-1; D not resolved. CDR1 is SEHNR and CDR2 is FQNEAQ in the germline V gene (reference sequence). This CDR3 has 11 amino acids. Trimming cost V 4 bases and J 12 bases, with 10 bases left between them. This CDR3 is CASSSLERQFF. The CDR3 DNA follows: TGTGCCAGCAGCTCCCTGGAGAGGCAGTTCTTC.

To note about this clone: A read error is possible here, since a much larger clone lies one base away. The sample carries other DNA sequences with the same CDR3. The chain has TRBV24-1 and TRBJ2-5, with 7 bases lining up with TRBD1. Germline V lookup: CDR1 KGHDR, CDR2 SFDVKD. The CDR3 totals 16 residues. With V trimmed by 9 bases and J by 1 base, 13 bases remained unmatched. CDR3 sequence: CATSLRGRTGQETQYF. The CDR3 DNA is TGTGCCACCTCCCTTCGTGGAAGGACAGGCCAAGAGACCCAGTACTTC.

V usage is TRBV4-1 and J usage is TRBJ1-1; TRBD1 matches 7 bases. The CDR3 loop spans 16 amino acids. Germline loops: CDR1 MGHRA, CDR2 YSYEKL. J gave up 10 bases and V 3 bases, and 17 bases lay outside the gene matches. CDR3 nucleotide sequence: TGCGCCAGCAGCCAGCCCCCGGGAGGGGGCAGCCAGGCAGCTTTCTTT. Residues: CASSQPPGGGSQAAFF.

This clone was seen at least ten times. The genes are TRBV15 and TRBJ2-3; D remains ambiguous. There are 16 residues in the CDR3. The germline V gene has CDR1 LNHNV and CDR2 YYDKDF (reference sequence). Trimming shortened V by 1 base and J by 2 bases, and 13 bases separated the two germline ends. The CDR3 nucleotides are TGTGCCACCAGCAGAGGAGGTAGCACGTTCACAGATACGCAGTATTTT. Encoded protein: CATSRGGSTFTDTQYF.

The chain couples TRBV10-3 to TRBJ2-7; the match to TRBD2 covers 13 bases. V trimming: 6 bases; J trimming: 0 bases; junction bases outside the gene matches: 11. Germline CDR1 ENHRY, CDR2 SYGVKD. This CDR3 region has 18 residues. CDR3 sequence (DNA): TGTGCCATCAGACCTGCCGGGACTAGCGGGACGAACTCCTACGAGCAGTACTTC. This translates into CAIRPAGTSGTNSYEQYF.

This clone occurred many times. The chain has TRBV7-8 and TRBJ2-7, with a weak D call TRBD2 (6 bases). Trimming stripped 0 bases from V and 2 bases from J, with 20 bases between. This CDR3 region has 18 residues. Looked up from germline, CDR1 is SGHVS and CDR2 is FQNEAQ. In nucleotides, the CDR3 is TGTGCCAGCAGCTTAGCGAATTTTATAGGGCGGGGCCCCTACGAGCAGTACTTC. Its translation: CASSLANFIGRGPYEQYF.

Worth noting for this clone: A read error is possible here, since a much larger clone lies one base away. This chain connects TRBV19 to TRBJ2-7; D assignment may be TRBD1 or TRBD2 (6 bases each). V shed 6 bases and J shed 3 bases, with 12 bases lying between them. This CDR3 has 13 amino acids. Germline V gene data show CDR1 as LNHDA and CDR2 as SQIVND (reference sequence). The DNA for the CDR3 is TGTGCCAGTAGCCGGCGGGACAACTACGAGCAGTACTTC. Translating it yields CASSRRDNYEQYF.

The gene calls are TRBV27 and TRBJ2-7; 7 bases are a match to TRBD2. Germline V gives CDR1 MNHEY, CDR2 SMNVEV (reference sequence). Unmatched junction bases numbered 19, after V lost 6 bases and J lost 5 bases. This CDR3 is 17 amino acids long. CDR3 in amino acids: CASSHGAGRAFLHEQYF. CDR3 in DNA: TGTGCCAGCAGCCACGGGGCAGGGAGGGCCTTTCTCCACGAGCAGTACTTC.

This clone was seen repeatedly, ten times or more. The rearrangement links TRBV5-1 to TRBJ2-7; no definite D call. This CDR3 is 13 amino acids long. V dropped 3 bases and J dropped 1 base, with 8 bases sitting between them. In germline, CDR1 is SGHRS, CDR2 YFSETQ. The CDR3 reads CASSSYGSYEQYF. The DNA of the CDR3 is TGCGCCAGCAGCTCCTACGGTTCCTACGAGCAGTACTTC.

In this sample, this clone turned up many times. V and J are TRBV29-1 and TRBJ1-1, with a possible D match to TRBD1 (5 bases). Trimming took 4 bases from V and 3 from J, leaving 9 bases between them. CDR3 length equals 12 residues. Germline CDR1 and CDR2: SQVTM and ANQGSEA. Here the CDR3 DNA reads TGCAGCGTTGCCAGGGCGGACACTGAAGCTTTCTTT. Residues: CSVARADTEAFF.

This clone was found a few times. This rearrangement joins TRBV19 to TRBJ2-2; D is unclear. The CDR3 has 15 amino acids. V was trimmed by 5 bases and J by 4 bases, leaving 14 bases between them. CDR1 and CDR2 (germline): LNHDA, SQIVND (reference sequence). The chain's CDR3 is CASSSPLVGTGELFF. CDR3 bases: TGTGCCAGTAGTTCCCCGTTAGTGGGCACCGGGGAGCTGTTTTTT.

This clone occurred many times. The V call is TRBV6-1, the J call TRBJ2-3, with 7 nucleotides matching TRBD2. Germline trimming cut 0 bases from V and 0 bases from J; bases unmatched to any gene: 0. The CDR3 consists of 15 residues. The germline CDR1 and CDR2 sequences are MNHNS and SASEGT. CDR3 region: CASSEASGSTDTQYF. The CDR3 bases are TGTGCCAGCAGTGAAGCTAGCGGGAGCACAGATACGCAGTATTTT.

Ten or more counts support this clone. This rearrangement joins TRBV27 to TRBJ2-7; D gene uncertain. The ends were cut back, 2 bases at V and 3 bases at J, with 14 bases in the middle. Per germline, CDR1 MNHEY and CDR2 SMNVEV (reference sequence). The CDR3 is 15 amino acids. CDR3 nucleotide sequence: TGTGCCAGCAGTTTAAAGGGAACTGGTAGCTACGAGCAGTACTTC. It yields the protein CASSLKGTGSYEQYF.